The following is a TCR beta chain sequence with its context. The data are from a study of PD-L1 blockade in urothelial cancer. In the study overall: Males with bladder-origin urothelial cancer constituted about 90% of the roughly 30 patients.

Here immunoSEQ multiplex PCR was the method, and the copy in TCRdb shows in-frame clones only, minus some. This sample yields almost 90,000 clones, of which around 84% are seen a single time; around 1.9% belongs to the top ten. The time point denotes: pretreatment peripheral blood. The CDR3 loop spans 12 amino acids. V lost 5 bases to trimming and J lost 1 base, with 6 bases between them. CDR1 SGHNT and CDR2 YYREEE come from the germline V gene (reference sequence). This sequence originates from a man aged 55-75 years with urothelial cancer. The chain has TRBV5-4 and TRBJ1-2; D is unresolved. The sequences come from PBMCs, collected around atezolizumab (anti-PD-L1) treatment. This chain's CDR3 is CASSTDNYGYTF. The CDR3, as DNA: TGTGCCAGCAGTACAGATAACTATGGCTACACCTTC.